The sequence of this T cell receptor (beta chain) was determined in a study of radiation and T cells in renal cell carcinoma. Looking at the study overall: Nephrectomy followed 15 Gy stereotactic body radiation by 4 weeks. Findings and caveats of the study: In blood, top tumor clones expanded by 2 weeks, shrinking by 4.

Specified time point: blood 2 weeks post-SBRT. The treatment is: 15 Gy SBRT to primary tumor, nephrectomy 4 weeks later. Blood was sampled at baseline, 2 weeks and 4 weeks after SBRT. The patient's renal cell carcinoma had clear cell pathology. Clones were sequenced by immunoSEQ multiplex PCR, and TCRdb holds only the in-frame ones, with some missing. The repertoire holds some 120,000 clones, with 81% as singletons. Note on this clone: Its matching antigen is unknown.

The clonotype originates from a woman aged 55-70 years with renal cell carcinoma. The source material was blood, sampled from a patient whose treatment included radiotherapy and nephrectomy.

CDR3 coding DNA: TGTGCCAGCAGCCTTCGACAGGGCATGAACACAGATACGCAGTATTTT. Translated: CASSLRQGMNTDTQYF. J is TRBJ2-3 and V is TRBV13; TRBD1 matches at 7 bases. From germline, CDR1 is PRHDT and CDR2 FYEKMQ (reference sequence). The ends lost 5 bases at V and 2 bases at J; junction bases unmatched: 10. The CDR3 has 16 residues.